This T cell receptor (beta chain) emerged from a study of regulatory T cells in long-lasting Graves disease. Study-level findings and limits: Persistent Graves' patients showed reduced TCR diversity versus newly diagnosed patients.

Ten or more counts support this clonotype. The antigen is not known. V lost 6 bases, J lost 1 base, and 7 bases stayed unmatched. The CDR3 contains 15 residues. Germline V gene sequence: CDR1 MDHEN, CDR2 SYDVKM. HTBI primers from iRepertoire and Arm-PCR of CDR3 regions yielded the TCR beta libraries. TCRdb ran MiXCR on the multiplex PCR reads and lists one entry per CDR3 protein. The sample lists about 620,000 distinct CDR3 sequences; roughly 15% were seen once. Stated time point: newly diagnosed GD, antithyroid drugs for less than 3 months. RNA from PBMCs was the source of the TCR library. An endocrinology department in Xi'an, China, supplied the patients. These sequences were also reported in another study, on T cells in Graves' hyperthyroidism and ophthalmopathy.

The genes are TRBV28 and TRBJ2-5, with TRBD2 identical over 8 bases. The sequence was obtained from a woman aged 25 to 45 with Graves disease. Specimen: peripheral blood mononuclear cells (PBMCs), collected at new diagnosis, from a patient treated with antithyroid drugs. The CDR3 region is CASSYRGGLQETQYF. The DNA of the CDR3 is TGTGCCAGCAGCTACCGGGGGGGCCTCCAAGAGACCCAGTACTTC.